The clone carrying this TCR beta chain was seen at least ten times. The CDR3 consists of 14 residues. Trimming left V 3 bases short and J 0 bases short, with 10 bases between. Germline lookup yields CDR1 SQVTM and CDR2 ANQGSEA. These data originate in a study of T cells after yellow fever vaccination. TCRdb re-analysed the 5' RACE reads in MiXCR, keeping a single row per CDR3 protein. The sample consists of about 320,000 distinct CDR3 sequences, approximately 4% of them appearing once. The sequenced sample was PBMCs, obtained 15 days after the yellow fever booster vaccination. The chain employs TRBV29-1 and TRBJ2-3; tentatively, D is TRBD2 (6 bases). This clonotype was obtained from a man between 18 and 35 years old who received the YFV17D yellow fever vaccine. The CDR3 protein is CSVEEGRSTDTQYF. For the CDR3, the DNA is TGCAGCGTTGAGGAGGGAAGGAGCACAGATACGCAGTATTTT.